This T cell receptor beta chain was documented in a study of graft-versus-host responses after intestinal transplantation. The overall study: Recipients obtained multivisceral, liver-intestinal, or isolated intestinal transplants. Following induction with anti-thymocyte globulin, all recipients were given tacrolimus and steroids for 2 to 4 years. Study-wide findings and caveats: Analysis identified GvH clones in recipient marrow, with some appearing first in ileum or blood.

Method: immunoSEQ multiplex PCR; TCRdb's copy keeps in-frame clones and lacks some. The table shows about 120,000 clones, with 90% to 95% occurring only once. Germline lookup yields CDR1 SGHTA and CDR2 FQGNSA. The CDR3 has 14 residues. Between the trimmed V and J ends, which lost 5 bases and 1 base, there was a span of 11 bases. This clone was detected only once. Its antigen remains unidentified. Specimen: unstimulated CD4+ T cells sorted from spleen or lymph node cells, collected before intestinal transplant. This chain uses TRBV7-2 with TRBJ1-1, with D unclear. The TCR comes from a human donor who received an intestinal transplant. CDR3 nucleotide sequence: TGTGCCAGCAGCCCCAGGACTGGGAACACTGAAGCTTTCTTT. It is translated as CASSPRTGNTEAFF.